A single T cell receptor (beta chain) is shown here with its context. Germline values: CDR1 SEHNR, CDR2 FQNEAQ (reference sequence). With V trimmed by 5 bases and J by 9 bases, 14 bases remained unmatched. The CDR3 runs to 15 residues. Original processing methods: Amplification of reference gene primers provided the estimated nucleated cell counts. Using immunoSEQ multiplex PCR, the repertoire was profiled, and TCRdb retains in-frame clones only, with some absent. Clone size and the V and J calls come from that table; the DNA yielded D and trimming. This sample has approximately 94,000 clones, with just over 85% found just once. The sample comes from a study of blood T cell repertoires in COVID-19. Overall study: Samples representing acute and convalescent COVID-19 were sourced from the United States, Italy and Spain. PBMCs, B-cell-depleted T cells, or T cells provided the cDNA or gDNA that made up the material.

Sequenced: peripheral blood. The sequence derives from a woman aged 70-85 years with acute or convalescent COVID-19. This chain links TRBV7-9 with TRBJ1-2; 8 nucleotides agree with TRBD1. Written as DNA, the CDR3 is TGTGCCAGCAGCGCGAGCAAGGACAGGGCGCACAGCTACACCTTC. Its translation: CASSASKDRAHSYTF. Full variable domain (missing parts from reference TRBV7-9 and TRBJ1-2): DTGVSQNPRHKITKRGQNVTFRCDPISEHNRLYWYRQTLGQGPEFLTYFQNEAQLEKSRLLSDRFSAERPKGSFSTLEIQRTEQGDSAMYLCASSASKDRAHSYTFGSGTRLTVV.